A single sample gave rise to the 18 T cell receptor beta chains below, sequenced in a study of blood T cell repertoires in COVID-19. The data were produced by immunoSEQ multiplex PCR, yet TCRdb's version contains in-frame clones alone and is incomplete. The sample lists roughly 440,000 clones, around 88% occurring once. The source material was peripheral blood. The receptors were sampled from a woman in her forties or fifties with COVID-19, enrolled during active disease.

V gene TRBV5-5 combines with J gene TRBJ2-1; 7 bases are shared with TRBD1. The trim removed 5 bases at V and 0 bases at J, leaving 11 bases unmatched. Germline-derived CDR1 and CDR2 are SGHKS and YYEKEE (reference sequence). This CDR3 is 17 amino acids long. Here the CDR3 DNA reads TGTGCCAGCAGTCCGACAGGGCCCCTGAGCTCCTACAATGAGCAGTTCTTC. The encoded protein is CASSPTGPLSSYNEQFF.

This clone was seen once. V is TRBV10-2 and J is TRBJ1-1; 10 bases line up with TRBD1. Germline loops: CDR1 WSHSY, CDR2 SAAADI. The V and J ends lost 8 bases and 1 base, in that order; junction bases with no gene match: 4. This CDR3 has 14 amino acids. The CDR3 region has the DNA TGCGCCAGCGGGGACAGGGGCCAGAACACTGAAGCTTTCTTT. Its protein product is CASGDRGQNTEAFF.

The genes are TRBV18 and TRBJ2-7; D is undetermined. Looked up from germline, CDR1 is KGHSH and CDR2 is LQKENI. The CDR3 has 12 residues. Trimming removed 3 bases from V and 4 bases from J, with 7 bases in between. CDR3 loop: CASSPQAYEQYF. The DNA for the CDR3 is TGTGCCAGCTCACCCCAAGCATACGAGCAGTACTTC.

The V and J genes are TRBV6-5 and TRBJ1-5, with unresolved D. There are 12 residues in the CDR3. CDR1 and CDR2 from the germline V gene are MNHEY and SVGAGI. Trimming removed 8 bases at V and 3 bases at J, with 8 bases between. CDR3 sequence reads: CASRSYNQPQHF. The CDR3 DNA follows: TGTGCCAGCCGCAGTTACAATCAGCCCCAGCATTTT.

A single count supports this clone. The chain links TRBV6-1 to TRBJ1-4, with no clear D. This CDR3 has 15 residues. V lost 0 bases and J 0 bases, leaving 5 bases between the germline ends. Germline V gene data show CDR1 as MNHNS and CDR2 as SASEGT. The CDR3 DNA sequence: TGTGCCAGCAGTGAAGCGGAGACAACTAATGAAAAACTGTTTTTT. Encoded protein: CASSEAETTNEKLFF.

V gene TRBV28 combines with J gene TRBJ1-2; the match to TRBD1 covers 7 bases. With 5 bases clipped from V and 0 bases from J, the junction kept 6 bases outside the gene matches. CDR1 and CDR2 from the germline V gene are MDHEN and SYDVKM. The CDR3 sequence is 15 residues long. Here the CDR3 DNA reads TGTGCCAGCAGTCCCCCCGGGACAGCTAACTATGGCTACACCTTC. Amino acids: CASSPPGTANYGYTF.

The chain couples TRBV2 to TRBJ2-7, with 7 bases matching TRBD1. CDR1 and CDR2 from the germline V gene are SNHLY and FYNNEI. The CDR3 extends over 12 amino acids. With 6 bases clipped from V and 5 bases from J, the junction kept 4 bases outside the gene matches. The chain's CDR3 is CASRQGVDEQYF. DNA for the CDR3: TGTGCCAGCAGGCAGGGGGTTGACGAGCAGTACTTC.

This sequence joins TRBV7-8 and TRBJ2-1; 9 bases match TRBD1. Germline CDR1 is SGHVS and CDR2 is FQNEAQ. V shed 2 bases, J shed 5 bases, and the junction held 4 bases outside the gene matches. The CDR3 length is 15 residues. The CDR3 reads CASSLHRGPNNEQFF. The CDR3, as DNA: TGTGCCAGCAGCTTACACAGGGGGCCAAACAATGAGCAGTTCTTC. Drawing the rest from reference TRBV7-8 and TRBJ2-1, the complete variable domain is GAGVSQSPRYKVAKRGQDVALRCDPISGHVSLFWYQQALGQGPEFLTYFQNEAQLDKSGLPSDRFFAERPEGSVSTLKIQRTQQEDSAVYLCASSLHRGPNNEQFFGPGTRLTVL.

V gene TRBV2 combines with J gene TRBJ1-1, with 9 nucleotides matching TRBD1. The germline V gene encodes CDR1 SNHLY and CDR2 FYNNEI. The CDR3 covers 13 residues. V was clipped by 7 bases and J by 4 bases; unmatched bases: 4. The CDR3 DNA reads as TGTGCCAGCAACTTGGGACAGGGCACTGAAGCTTTCTTT. It yields the protein CASNLGQGTEAFF.

This clone has a single count. CDR3 coding DNA: TGTGCCAGCCGGGGGAGTGGGACCGGGGAGCTGTTTTTT. Its protein is CASRGSGTGELFF. The rearrangement joins TRBV19 to TRBJ2-2; tentatively, D is TRBD2 (6 bases). In germline, CDR1 is LNHDA, CDR2 SQIVND (reference sequence). V was pared by 9 bases and J by 5 bases, with 13 bases between. The CDR3 covers 13 residues.

V and J are TRBV2 and TRBJ1-2, with D unresolved. With 5 bases removed from V and 8 bases from J, the gap between germline ends came to 12 bases. The germline CDR1 and CDR2 sequences are SNHLY and FYNNEI. The CDR3 is 12 residues long. CDR3 in amino acids: CASSPHFSGYTF. CDR3 coding DNA: TGTGCCAGCAGTCCCCACTTTTCCGGCTACACCTTC.

CDR3 loop: CASSLEVLLTYEQYF. The DNA for the CDR3 is TGTGCCAGCAGCTTAGAGGTACTACTTACCTACGAGCAGTACTTC. The rearrangement uses TRBV11-2 and TRBJ2-7; no definite D call. Trimming left V 0 bases short and J 2 bases short, with 11 bases between. Germline CDR1 reads SGHAT; CDR2 reads FQNNGV. The CDR3 is 15 residues long.

A single count supports this clone. The chain joins TRBV24-1 to TRBJ2-3, with a weak D call TRBD1 (6 bases). The V gene's germline CDR1 is KGHDR and CDR2 SFDVKD. The CDR3 runs 13 residues. The ends were cut back, 9 bases at V and 4 bases at J, with 13 bases in the middle. CDR3 DNA: TGTGCCACCGAGCAACAGGGTGCAGATACGCAGTATTTT. Translation gives CATEQQGADTQYF.

In regard to this clone: The same CDR3 arises from other DNA sequences in this sample as well. This rearrangement joins TRBV27 to TRBJ1-1; D is undetermined. Germline V gene lookup returns CDR1 MNHEY and CDR2 SMNVEV (reference sequence). The CDR3 length is 14 residues. The V and J ends lost 2 bases and 1 base respectively, with 8 bases between them. The CDR3, as DNA: TGTGCCAGCAGTTTAGGTAGGAGGAACACTGAAGCTTTCTTT. Translated: CASSLGRRNTEAFF.

This clone was observed once. The rearrangement joins TRBV4-1 to TRBJ1-1; D might be TRBD1 (5 bases). The CDR3 spans 15 residues. V was shortened by 8 bases and J by 0 bases, with 16 bases between the two germline ends. From germline, CDR1 is MGHRA and CDR2 YSYEKL. CDR3 nucleotides: TGCGCCAGCGGACGGGGGGTTCTTATGAACACTGAAGCTTTCTTT. Amino acid sequence: CASGRGVLMNTEAFF.

In this sample, this clone turned up a few times. The chain links TRBV30 to TRBJ1-5; 7 bases match TRBD1. This CDR3 comprises 13 residues. V trimming: 5 bases; J trimming: 5 bases; junction bases outside the gene matches: 6. The germline CDR1 and CDR2 sequences are GTSNPN and SVGIG (reference sequence). The CDR3 coding sequence is TGTGCCTGGGGACAGGACGGGGATCAGCCCCAGCATTTT. This codes for CAWGQDGDQPQHF.

The rearrangement links TRBV5-1 to TRBJ2-3, with D perhaps TRBD2 (6 bases). CDR1 is SGHRS and CDR2 is YFSETQ in the germline V gene. Trimming pared 1 base from V and 4 bases from J, leaving 7 bases between. CDR3 length: 13 residues. CDR3 residues: CASSLPSADTQYF. The CDR3 DNA reads as TGCGCCAGCAGCTTGCCTAGCGCAGATACGCAGTATTTT. Full variable domain (remainder filled in from reference TRBV5-1 and TRBJ2-3): KAGVTQTPRYLIKTRGQQVTLSCSPISGHRSVSWYQQTPGQGLQFLFEYFSETQRNKGNFPGRFSGRQFSNSRSEMNVSTLELGDSALYLCASSLPSADTQYFGPGTRLTVL.

The chain employs TRBV6-1 and TRBJ2-5; no definite D call. CDR3 length: 14 amino acids. Per the germline V gene, CDR1 is MNHNS and CDR2 is SASEGT. With 1 base removed from V and 4 bases from J, the gap between germline ends came to 10 bases. The CDR3 nucleotides are TGTGCCAGCAGTGAAGTGCTACTCGGAGAGACCCAGTACTTC. Residues: CASSEVLLGETQYF.